The 30 T cell receptor beta chains in this list originate from one sample, sequenced in a study of T cells in Graves' hyperthyroidism and ophthalmopathy (dated by TCRdb to the late 2010s). Libraries came from multiplex PCR. The reads were generated on an Illumina HiSeq 2000. The TCR beta CDR3 regions were amplified from RNA transcripts. A first-round RT-PCR of the TCR CDR3 used the HTBI primer set with the Qiagen OneStep RT-PCR kit. The public reads were reprocessed in TCRdb via fastp at Q25 and MiXCR, keeping in-frame beta chains. Merged by CDR3 protein, the rows form single entries marked with the most common genes and DNA. The sample table records some 620,000 distinct CDR3 sequences; around 15% of these occur just once. Of the sample, less than 4.5% is held by the ten largest clones. Material: blood. The receptor set was obtained from a woman under 40 with Graves' hyperthyroidism.

This chain links TRBV7-9 with TRBJ2-7; maybe TRBD1 (6 bases). This CDR3 comprises 14 residues. Trimming pared 5 bases from V and 5 bases from J, leaving 16 bases between. Germline CDR1 is SEHNR and CDR2 is FQNEAQ (reference sequence). DNA for the CDR3: TGTGCCAGCAGCAAACAGGGTCTGGCCGACGAGCAGTACTTC. Translation: CASSKQGLADEQYF.

The V call is TRBV11-2, the J call TRBJ1-2, with a tentative D call TRBD1 (5 bases). The CDR3 covers 10 residues. CDR1 and CDR2 (germline): SGHAT, FQNNGV. V shed 3 bases and J shed 13 bases, with 9 bases lying between them. Here the CDR3 reads CASSFQGVTF. DNA of the CDR3: TGTGCCAGCAGCTTTCAGGGAGTCACCTTC.

This clonotype was picked up many times. This chain links TRBV7-8 with TRBJ2-7; possible D gene TRBD2, 5 bases. CDR3 length equals 15 residues. The V end lost 3 bases, the J end lost 0 bases, and 12 bases lay between the germline ends. Looked up from germline, CDR1 is SGHVS and CDR2 is FQNEAQ. The CDR3 DNA reads TGTGCCAGCAGCTTGGTACAAACTAGCTCCTACGAGCAGTACTTC. As protein: CASSLVQTSSYEQYF. Based on the CDR3 plus reference TRBV7-8 and TRBJ2-7, the full variable domain is GAGVSQSPRYKVAKRGQDVALRCDPISGHVSLFWYQQALGQGPEFLTYFQNEAQLDKSGLPSDRFFAERPEGSVSTLKIQRTQQEDSAVYLCASSLVQTSSYEQYFGPGTRLTVT.

In the case of this clonotype: One base away lies a much larger clone, so this may be a sequencing read error. The gene calls are TRBV7-2 and TRBJ1-5, with unresolved D. Trimming took 4 bases from V and 2 from J, leaving 12 bases between them. This CDR3 region has 15 residues. The germline V gene has CDR1 SGHTA and CDR2 FQGNSA. As DNA, the CDR3 is TGTGCCAGCAGCTCCCCGAGTGTGGGCAATCAGCCCCAGCATTTT. Encoded protein: CASSSPSVGNQPQHF. The complete variable domain, with remaining parts taken from reference TRBV7-2 and TRBJ1-5, reads GAGVSQSPSNKVTEKGKDVELRCDPISGHTALYWYRQSLGQGLEFLIYFQGNSAPDKSGLPSDRFSAERTGGSVSTLTIQRTQQEDSAVYLCASSSPSVGNQPQHFGDGTRLSIL.

This clonotype was seen many times. The chain joins TRBV6-2 or TRBV6-3 to TRBJ1-1; D unresolved. Germline assignment: CDR1 MNHEY and CDR2 SVGEGT. The V and J ends lost 0 bases and 1 base respectively, with 3 bases between them. There are 13 residues in the CDR3. DNA of the CDR3: TGTGCCAGCAGTTACTCGTCGAACACTGAAGCTTTCTTT. The encoded protein is CASSYSSNTEAFF.

This clonotype has a count of ten or more. The genes are TRBV15 and TRBJ2-5; 7 bases map to TRBD2. J gave up 5 bases and V 0 bases, and 3 bases lay outside the gene matches. The CDR3 runs 14 residues. Germline loops: CDR1 LNHNV, CDR2 YYDKDF (reference sequence). The CDR3 bases are TGTGCCACCAGCAGAGATCGCGGGAGCGAGACCCAGTACTTC. The encoded protein is CATSRDRGSETQYF. The full variable domain, its missing parts supplied by reference TRBV15 and TRBJ2-5, is DAMVIQNPRYQVTQFGKPVTLSCSQTLNHNVMYWYQQKSSQAPKLLFHYYDKDFNNEADTPDNFQSRRPNTSFCFLDIRSPGLGDTAMYLCATSRDRGSETQYFGPGTRLLVL.

The table lists this clonotype with many counts. This rearrangement joins TRBV3-1 to TRBJ2-1, with D hard to call. Trimming left V 1 base short and J 6 bases short, with 10 bases between. This CDR3 region has 14 residues. The V gene's germline CDR1 is LGHDT and CDR2 YNNKEL (reference sequence). CDR3 sequence reads: CASSQAPTRNEQFF. CDR3 DNA: TGTGCCAGCAGCCAAGCCCCGACTCGCAATGAGCAGTTCTTC.

This clonotype appeared a few times. The chain links TRBV19 to TRBJ2-7, with 10 bases lining up with TRBD1. The CDR3 spans 15 residues. From germline, CDR1 is LNHDA and CDR2 SQIVND (reference sequence). The V gene end was trimmed by 3 bases and the J gene end by 4 bases; junction bases not matched to a gene: 6. The CDR3 sequence is CASSIGTGAPYEQYF. The CDR3 DNA sequence: TGTGCCAGTAGTATCGGGACAGGGGCCCCATACGAGCAGTACTTC.

This clonotype appeared many times. The chain uses TRBV28 and TRBJ2-2; tentative D call: TRBD2 (6 bases). The CDR3 contains 15 residues. From germline, CDR1 is MDHEN and CDR2 SYDVKM. Trimming removed 7 bases at V and 5 bases at J, with 17 bases between. The CDR3 reads CASIPASEHTGELFF. The CDR3, as DNA: TGTGCCAGCATCCCGGCTAGCGAACATACCGGGGAGCTGTTTTTT.

This clonotype was found many times. J is TRBJ2-4 and V is TRBV2; a weak D match, TRBD1 (5 bases). The V gene lost 4 bases and the J gene lost 1 base, with 14 bases spanning the gap. In germline, CDR1 is SNHLY, CDR2 FYNNEI. The CDR3 is 16 residues long. CDR3 DNA sequence: TGTGCCAGCAGTGGACTGACAGACAATGCCAAAAACATTCAGTACTTC. Encoded protein: CASSGLTDNAKNIQYF.

There are many counts of this clonotype. This chain connects TRBV7-2 to TRBJ2-7; TRBD2 matches at 9 bases. CDR1 and CDR2 (germline): SGHTA, FQGNSA. J was trimmed by 3 bases and V by 9 bases; bases with no gene match: 12. The CDR3 covers 15 residues. The CDR3 region has the DNA TGTGCCAGTTCGGCGGGGCGGGAGGGCCTCTACGAGCAGTACTTC. Translating it yields CASSAGREGLYEQYF.

This clonotype was counted ten times or more. The V and J genes are TRBV2 and TRBJ2-1; D tentatively reads TRBD1 or TRBD2 (5 bases each). V lost 8 bases and J lost 0, with 11 bases in between. The CDR3 consists of 14 residues. From germline, CDR1 is SNHLY and CDR2 FYNNEI. Here the CDR3 DNA reads TGTGCCAGCTGGGCAGGGAGCTCCTACAATGAGCAGTTCTTC. Translation: CASWAGSSYNEQFF.

In its sample, this clonotype was seen many times. The V gene is TRBV27, the J gene TRBJ2-3; D possibly corresponds to TRBD2 (5 bases). The ends were cut back, 4 bases at V and 3 bases at J, with 26 bases in the middle. The length of the CDR3 is 19 residues. Germline V CDR1 and CDR2: MNHEY, SMNVEV (reference sequence). In DNA form, the CDR3 reads TGTGCCAGCAGTTCTCAAACACCATCACCAGTACCGGGGACAGATACGCAGTATTTT. Amino acid sequence: CASSSQTPSPVPGTDTQYF.

A note on this clonotype: A read error may be the cause here, since a much bigger clone is one base away. This sequence joins TRBV27 and TRBJ2-7, with TRBD2 identical over 7 bases. After removal of 7 bases from V and 1 base from J, the junction contained 7 bases not matched to a gene. The CDR3 is 14 amino acids. Germline V gives CDR1 MNHEY, CDR2 SMNVEV (reference sequence). The CDR3 DNA sequence: TGTGCCAGCACTACAGCGGGACGGTCCTACGAGCAGTACTTC. This encodes CASTTAGRSYEQYF.

This clonotype has a count of ten or more. The rearrangement links TRBV30 to TRBJ1-4; D is perhaps TRBD1 (6 bases). CDR3 length: 12 amino acids. CDR1 GTSNPN and CDR2 SVGIG come from the germline V gene (reference sequence). In DNA, the CDR3 is TGTGTACTTTGGACAGCTAATGAAAAACTGTTTTTT. Translation gives CVLWTANEKLFF. The full variable domain, in which reference TRBV30 and TRBJ1-4 provide the parts outside the CDR3, is SQTIHQWPATLVQPVGSPLSLECTVEGTSNPNLYWYRQAAGRGLQLLFYSVGIGQISSEVPQNLSASRPQDRQFILSSKKLLLSDSGFYLCVLWTANEKLFFGSGTQLSVL.

This clonotype was observed at least ten times. The chain couples TRBV11-1 to TRBJ2-3; no clear D gene. Deletions cut 7 bases from V and 4 bases from J, with 12 bases between. This CDR3 region has 13 residues. CDR1 is SGHAT, CDR2 FQDESV, per germline (reference sequence). CDR3 residues: CASNPIHPDTQYF. The CDR3 DNA reads as TGTGCCAGCAATCCTATCCATCCAGATACGCAGTATTTT.

V usage is TRBV5-5 and J usage is TRBJ2-1; 11 bases line up with TRBD2. The junction had 21 bases not matched to a gene; V was cut back by 5 bases and J by 14 bases. The germline CDR1 and CDR2 sequences are SGHKS and YYEKEE (reference sequence). The length of the CDR3 is 17 residues. The CDR3 is CASRAKANSGLAVLEFF. The CDR3 bases are TGTGCCAGCAGGGCTAAAGCAAACTCGGGACTAGCGGTCTTGGAGTTCTTC.

The gene calls are TRBV20-1 and TRBJ2-2; D may be TRBD2 (5 bases). The CDR3 totals 15 residues. In germline, CDR1 is DFQATT, CDR2 SNEGSKA (reference sequence). V lost 1 base and J 3 bases, leaving 12 bases between the germline ends. CDR3 sequence (DNA): TGCAGTGCTAGAGCGAGCGGTTTGGACACCGGGGAGCTGTTTTTT. This sequence encodes CSARASGLDTGELFF.

This clonotype was observed many times. This chain joins TRBV27 and TRBJ2-1, with 7 bases matching TRBD1. This CDR3 region has 14 residues. Looked up from germline, CDR1 is MNHEY and CDR2 is SMNVEV (reference sequence). With V trimmed by 1 base and J by 8 bases, 5 bases remained unmatched. CDR3 loop: CASSLWDSSDEQFF. The CDR3 region has the DNA TGTGCCAGCAGTTTATGGGACAGCTCCGATGAGCAGTTCTTC.

This clonotype was observed a few times. A junction boundary mismatches the germline segment, possibly from a read error. The chain carries TRBV6-5 and TRBJ2-7; 9 nucleotides match TRBD1. The CDR3 contains 17 residues. Germline values: CDR1 MNHEY, CDR2 SVGAGI. CDR3 in DNA: TGTGCCAGCAGTGACTCCTTCCCGGGACAGGGTTCCGACGAGCAGTACTTC. It yields the protein CASSDSFPGQGSDEQYF.

This clonotype was detected once. This chain uses TRBV3-1 with TRBJ2-3; D unclear. V lost 2 bases to trimming and J lost 6 bases, with 6 bases between them. The CDR3 sequence is 12 residues long. Germline assignment: CDR1 LGHDT and CDR2 YNNKEL (reference sequence). In DNA, the CDR3 is TGTGCCAGCAGCCAAAACTGGGATACGCAGTATTTT. This translates into CASSQNWDTQYF.

There are a few counts of this clonotype. V usage is TRBV6-1 and J usage is TRBJ1-4, with D possibly TRBD1 on 6 matching bases. V shed 5 bases and J shed 7 bases, with 8 bases lying between them. Germline V CDR1 and CDR2: MNHNS, SASEGT. The CDR3 length is 12 residues. The CDR3 DNA reads TGTGCCAGCAGTTCCAGGGGTGAAAAACTGTTTTTT. Translation gives CASSSRGEKLFF.

The sample holds many counts of this clonotype. The chain employs TRBV24-1 and TRBJ2-5, with 7 bases identical to TRBD1. The CDR3 loop spans 15 amino acids. CDR1 is KGHDR, CDR2 SFDVKD, per germline. The junction had 5 bases not matched to a gene; V was cut back by 1 base and J by 4 bases. The CDR3 bases are TGTGCCACCAGTGATTTAGACAGGGATAGAGAGACCCAGTACTTC. As protein: CATSDLDRDRETQYF.

This clonotype was seen at least ten times. The V gene is TRBV20-1, the J gene TRBJ2-5; no clear D gene. Germline V gene data show CDR1 as DFQATT and CDR2 as SNEGSKA (reference sequence). V gave up 2 bases and J gave up 5 bases, with 9 bases separating them. CDR3 length: 12 amino acids. The CDR3 sequence: CSARQARETQYF. Written as DNA, the CDR3 is TGCAGTGCTAGACAGGCGCGGGAGACCCAGTACTTC.

This clonotype was found many times. The V call is TRBV28, the J call TRBJ1-4; D uncertain. Deletions cut 7 bases from V and 3 bases from J, with 15 bases between. This CDR3 spans 15 amino acids. CDR1 and CDR2 (germline): MDHEN, SYDVKM. CDR3 region: CASIAGSWANEKLFF. DNA of the CDR3: TGTGCCAGCATCGCCGGGTCATGGGCTAATGAAAAACTGTTTTTT.

As DNA, the CDR3 is TGTGCCAGCAGTGAATCCGGGCGGACTGAAGCTTTCTTT. Amino acid sequence: CASSESGRTEAFF. The chain joins TRBV12-3 or TRBV12-4 to TRBJ1-1; no clear D gene. The CDR3 runs to 13 residues. Trimming removed 5 bases at V and 5 bases at J, with 12 bases between.

The chain couples TRBV27 to TRBJ2-7; D remains ambiguous. V was cut by 2 bases and J by 6 bases, with 11 bases left in between. CDR1 and CDR2 (germline): MNHEY, SMNVEV (reference sequence). This CDR3 contains 13 residues. CDR3 residues: CASSLSPPLEQYF. In DNA, the CDR3 is TGTGCCAGCAGTTTAAGTCCGCCCCTCGAGCAGTACTTC.

This clonotype was counted at least ten times. The genes are TRBV29-1 and TRBJ1-1; the D gene is possibly TRBD1 (5 bases). There are 14 residues in the CDR3. V shed 5 bases and J shed 4 bases, with 17 bases lying between them. Germline V lookup: CDR1 SQVTM, CDR2 ANQGSEA. CDR3 protein: CSVLLTRVGTEAFF. CDR3 DNA: TGCAGCGTTCTATTAACCAGGGTGGGCACTGAAGCTTTCTTT.

V is TRBV29-1 and J is TRBJ2-2; TRBD2 matches at 12 bases. Germline CDR1 and CDR2: SQVTM and ANQGSEA. V lost 4 bases, J lost 4 bases, and 4 bases stayed unmatched. CDR3 length equals 15 residues. As DNA, the CDR3 is TGCAGCGTTGCGGGACTAGCGGGCCTCACCGGGGAGCTGTTTTTT. Translating gives CSVAGLAGLTGELFF.

In this sample, this clonotype turned up a few times. V and J are TRBV9 and TRBJ2-1; 9 positions agree with TRBD2. This CDR3 spans 17 amino acids. V was pared by 0 bases and J by 4 bases, with 8 bases of the junction left unmatched. Germline CDR1 reads SGDLS; CDR2 reads YYNGEE. The CDR3 sequence: CASSVGGSSGVYNEQFF. The CDR3 DNA sequence: TGTGCCAGCAGCGTAGGGGGGTCTAGCGGGGTTTACAATGAGCAGTTCTTC.